Listed here is a single T cell receptor (beta chain). Antigen unknown. The data were taken from a study of early stage breast cancer tumors. Overall study context: Average read coverage per sample was approximately 10-fold. Broader study findings: Tumors had around 2.4-fold higher T cell density than normal breast.

Data came from immunoSEQ multiplex PCR; TCRdb stores just in-frame clones and leaves some out. The data contain under 75,000 clones, around three quarters of them singletons. Sequencing used blood. This clonotype was sampled from a person aged 25-39 years with breast cancer.

DNA for the CDR3: TGTGCCAGTAGGACACCATACAATGAGCAGTTCTTC. Translating gives CASRTPYNEQFF. V is TRBV19 and J is TRBJ2-1; D is undetermined. Trimming removed 6 bases at V and 4 bases at J, with 7 bases between. CDR1 LNHDA and CDR2 SQIVND come from the germline V gene (reference sequence). CDR3 length equals 12 residues.